This TCR beta chain was recovered during a study of T cell responses to AZD1222 COVID-19 vaccine. With regard to this clone: Its antigen is not known.

The assay was immunoSEQ multiplex PCR, and TCRdb's table has in-frame clones only and misses some. This sample has more than 120,000 clones, with roughly 92% found just once. Second-dose intervals of approximately 4 or approximately 12 weeks were pooled. Study findings and constraints: Baseline seropositivity characterized only six AZD1222 recipients.

The sequencing here drew on peripheral blood, taken 28 days after the second AZD1222 dose. This sequence originates from an adult who received the AZD1222 COVID-19 vaccine.

The CDR3 sequence is CASSRPGGGRGRELFF. For the CDR3, the DNA is TGTGCCAGCAGCCGCCCGGGAGGCGGGAGGGGTCGGGAGCTGTTTTTT. The rearrangement uses TRBV5-4 and TRBJ2-2; 9 bases agree with TRBD2. The CDR3 extends over 16 amino acids. In germline, CDR1 is SGHNT, CDR2 YYREEE (reference sequence). Trimming cost V 4 bases and J 9 bases; bases outside gene matches: 13.